This T cell receptor beta chain originates from a study of human CD8 memory T cell subsets. TCR beta was sequenced from UMI-tagged 5' RACE libraries. From its re-call of the 5' RACE reads, TCRdb lists each CDR3 protein once, without DNA. This sample's table has more than 8,000 distinct CDR3 sequences. The germline V gene has CDR1 MNHEY and CDR2 SMNVEV (reference sequence). The CDR3 is 16 amino acids. This TCR was recovered from a human donor in good health. Sample: CD8+ T cells from PBMCs. The rearrangement uses TRBV27 and TRBJ1-4. The CDR3 region is CASSRSPGYTNEKLFF.